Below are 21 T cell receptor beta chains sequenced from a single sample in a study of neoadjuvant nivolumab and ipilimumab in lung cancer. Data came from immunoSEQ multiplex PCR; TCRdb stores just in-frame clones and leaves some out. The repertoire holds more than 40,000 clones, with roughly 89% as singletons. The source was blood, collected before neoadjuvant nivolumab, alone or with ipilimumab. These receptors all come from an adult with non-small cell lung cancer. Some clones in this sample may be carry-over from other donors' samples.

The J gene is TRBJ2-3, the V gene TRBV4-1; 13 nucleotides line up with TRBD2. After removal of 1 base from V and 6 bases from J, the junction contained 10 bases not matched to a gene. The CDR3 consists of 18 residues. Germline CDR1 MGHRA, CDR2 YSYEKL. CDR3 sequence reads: CASSQATGTSGALDTQYF. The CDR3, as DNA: TGCGCCAGCAGCCAAGCAACCGGGACTAGCGGGGCCCTGGATACGCAGTATTTT.

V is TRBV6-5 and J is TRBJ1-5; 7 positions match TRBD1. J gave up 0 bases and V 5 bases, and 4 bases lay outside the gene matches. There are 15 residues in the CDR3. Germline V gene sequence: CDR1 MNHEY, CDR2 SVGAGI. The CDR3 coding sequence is TGTGCCAGCAGTCCGGGACAGCTTAGCAATCAGCCCCAGCATTTT. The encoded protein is CASSPGQLSNQPQHF.

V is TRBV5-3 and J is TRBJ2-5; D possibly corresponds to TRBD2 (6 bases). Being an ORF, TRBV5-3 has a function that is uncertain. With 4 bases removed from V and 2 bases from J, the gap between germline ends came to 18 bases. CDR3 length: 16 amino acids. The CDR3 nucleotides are TGTGCCAGAAGCACCGTAGCTGGGACTTTTCAAGAGACCCAGTACTTC. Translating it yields CARSTVAGTFQETQYF.

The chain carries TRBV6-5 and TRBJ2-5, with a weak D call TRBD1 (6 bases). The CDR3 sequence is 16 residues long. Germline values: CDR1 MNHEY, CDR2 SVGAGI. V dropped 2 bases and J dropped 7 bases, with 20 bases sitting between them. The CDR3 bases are TGTGCCAGCAGTTACGGGAAAGCGCCCCGAGGGGGGACCCAGTACTTC. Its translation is CASSYGKAPRGGTQYF.

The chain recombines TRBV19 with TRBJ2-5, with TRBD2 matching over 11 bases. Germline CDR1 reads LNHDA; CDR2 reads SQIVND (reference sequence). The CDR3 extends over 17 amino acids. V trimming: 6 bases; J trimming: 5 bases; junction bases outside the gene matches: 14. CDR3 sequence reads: CASSKGSSGRGRETQYF. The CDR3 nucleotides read TGTGCCAGTAGCAAGGGGAGTAGCGGGAGGGGCAGGGAGACCCAGTACTTC.

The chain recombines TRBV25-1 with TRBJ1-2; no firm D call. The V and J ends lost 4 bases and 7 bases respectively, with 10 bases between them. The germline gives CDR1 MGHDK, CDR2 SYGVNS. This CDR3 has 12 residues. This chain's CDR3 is CASSGNGFGYTF. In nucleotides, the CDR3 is TGTGCCAGCAGTGGGAACGGTTTTGGCTACACCTTC.

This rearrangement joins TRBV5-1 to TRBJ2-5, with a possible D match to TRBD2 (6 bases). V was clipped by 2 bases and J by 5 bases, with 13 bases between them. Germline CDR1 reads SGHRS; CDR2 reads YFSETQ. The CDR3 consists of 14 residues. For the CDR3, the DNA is TGCGCCAGCAGCTTTGAACTAGCCGGGGAGACCCAGTACTTC. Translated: CASSFELAGETQYF.

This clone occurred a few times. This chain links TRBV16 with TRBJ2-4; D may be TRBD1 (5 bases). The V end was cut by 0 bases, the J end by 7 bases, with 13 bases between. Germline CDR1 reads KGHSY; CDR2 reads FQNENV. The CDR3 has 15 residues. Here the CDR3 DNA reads TGTGCCAGCAGCCAATCAGTGGTCCAGGGTAACATTCAGTACTTC. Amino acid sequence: CASSQSVVQGNIQYF.

The CDR3 loop is CASSSGTSGRAQETQYF. DNA of the CDR3: TGTGCCAGCAGCTCCGGGACTAGCGGGAGGGCCCAAGAGACCCAGTACTTC. The rearrangement links TRBV7-9 to TRBJ2-5, with 16 bases lining up with TRBD2. This CDR3 region has 17 residues. After removal of 4 bases from V and 1 base from J, the junction contained 3 bases not matched to a gene. CDR1 SEHNR and CDR2 FQNEAQ come from the germline V gene (reference sequence).

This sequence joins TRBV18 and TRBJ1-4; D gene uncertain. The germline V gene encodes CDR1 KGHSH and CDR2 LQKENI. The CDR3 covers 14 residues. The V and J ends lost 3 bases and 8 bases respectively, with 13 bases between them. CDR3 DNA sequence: TGTGCCAGCTCACCCGGGTCAACCGCGGAAAAACTGTTTTTT. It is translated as CASSPGSTAEKLFF.

The CDR3: CASTGSGREETQYF. The CDR3, as DNA: TGTGCCAGCACAGGTAGCGGGAGGGAAGAGACCCAGTACTTC. This chain uses TRBV2 with TRBJ2-5; 11 nucleotides agree with TRBD2. J was trimmed by 3 bases and V by 7 bases; bases with no gene match: 4. Germline V gene data show CDR1 as SNHLY and CDR2 as FYNNEI. This CDR3 is 14 amino acids long.

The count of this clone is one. The CDR3 sequence: CASSQGTNQETQYF. CDR3 DNA: TGTGCCAGCAGCCAGGGAACTAATCAAGAGACCCAGTACTTC. The J gene is TRBJ2-5, the V gene TRBV11-2, with D possibly being TRBD1 (5 bases). V was cut by 5 bases and J by 2 bases, with 12 bases left in between. Looked up from germline, CDR1 is SGHAT and CDR2 is FQNNGV. The CDR3 sequence is 14 residues long.

CDR3 loop: CASSYRSRTSGNTIYF. The CDR3 DNA follows: TGTGCCAGCAGTTACAGAAGCAGAACCTCTGGAAACACCATATATTTT. The rearrangement uses TRBV6-5 and TRBJ1-3; unclear D gene. The germline V and J ends were trimmed by 2 bases and 0 bases, with 11 bases remaining between them. In germline, CDR1 is MNHEY, CDR2 SVGAGI. The CDR3 consists of 16 residues.

The CDR3 DNA follows: TGCGCCAGCAGCCGGGATGGACTCAGGCACACCATATATTTT. The encoded protein is CASSRDGLRHTIYF. The rearrangement links TRBV4-1 to TRBJ1-3; D is undetermined. V was clipped by 4 bases and J by 8 bases, with 15 bases between them. Germline lookup yields CDR1 MGHRA and CDR2 YSYEKL. This CDR3 spans 14 amino acids.

This CDR3 is CASSLAGTRNTEAFF. The CDR3 region has the DNA TGCGCCAGCAGCTTGGCAGGGACACGGAACACTGAAGCTTTCTTT. The V gene is TRBV5-1, the J gene TRBJ1-1; tentatively, D is TRBD1 (6 bases). CDR3 length equals 15 residues. Germline CDR1 is SGHRS and CDR2 is YFSETQ. Trimming took off 0 bases at V and 1 base at J, with 10 bases between the two ends.

The CDR3, as DNA: TGTGCCAGCAGGACAGAGGGGGGGGATGGCTACACCTTC. Amino acids: CASRTEGGDGYTF. The J gene is TRBJ1-2, the V gene TRBV7-9, with D possibly matching TRBD1 (6 bases). The CDR3 consists of 13 residues. Germline CDR1 SEHNR, CDR2 FQNEAQ (reference sequence). The V end lost 6 bases, the J end lost 6 bases, and 14 bases lay between the germline ends.

The CDR3 bases are TGTGCCAGCAGTTACACCACCGGGACTAGAGGCGAGCAGTACTTC. Its translation: CASSYTTGTRGEQYF. The rearrangement links TRBV6-5 to TRBJ2-7; 8 positions match TRBD2. Germline loops: CDR1 MNHEY, CDR2 SVGAGI. The CDR3 consists of 15 residues. V was clipped by 2 bases and J by 6 bases; unmatched bases: 9.

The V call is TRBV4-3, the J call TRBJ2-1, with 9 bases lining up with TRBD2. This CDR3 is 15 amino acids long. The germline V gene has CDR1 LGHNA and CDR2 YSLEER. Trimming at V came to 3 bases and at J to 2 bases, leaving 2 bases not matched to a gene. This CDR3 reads CASSHSGSPYNEQFF. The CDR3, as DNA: TGCGCCAGCAGCCATAGCGGGAGCCCCTACAATGAGCAGTTCTTC.

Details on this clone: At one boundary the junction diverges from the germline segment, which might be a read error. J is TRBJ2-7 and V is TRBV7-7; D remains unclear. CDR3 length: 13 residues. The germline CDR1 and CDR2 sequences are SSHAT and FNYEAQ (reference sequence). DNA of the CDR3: TGTGCTAGCAGCCCAGGTCCGTGGGACGAGCAGTACTTC. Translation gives CASSPGPWDEQYF.

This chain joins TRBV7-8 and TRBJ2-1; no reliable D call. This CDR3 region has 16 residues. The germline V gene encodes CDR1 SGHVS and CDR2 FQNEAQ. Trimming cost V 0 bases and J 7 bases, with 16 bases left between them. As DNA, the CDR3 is TGTGCCAGCAGCTTAGCGCGCATGCCCCCCGGGAATGAGCAGTTCTTC. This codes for CASSLARMPPGNEQFF.

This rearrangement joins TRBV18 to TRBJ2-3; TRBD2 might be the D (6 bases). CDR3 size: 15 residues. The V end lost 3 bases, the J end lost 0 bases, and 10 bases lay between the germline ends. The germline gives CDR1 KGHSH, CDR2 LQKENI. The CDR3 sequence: CASSPLTSSTDTQYF. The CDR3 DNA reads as TGTGCCAGCTCACCGTTAACTAGCAGCACAGATACGCAGTATTTT.